The 14 T cell receptor beta chains listed next were all sequenced from one sample in a study of blood T cell repertoires in COVID-19 (dated by TCRdb to about 2020). Libraries were prepared through the immunoSEQ multiplex PCR assay. TCRdb mirrors the immuneACCESS table, restricted to in-frame sequences. Some clones are absent from its copies; in checked studies, under half trace to an unresolved V gene, and the reason for the others is unknown. This sample has over 400,000 clones in its table, and 88% of those were observed once. Approximately 8% of the sample lies in the top ten. Sequencing used PBMCs or T cells enriched from blood (not recorded which). These receptors all stem from a woman in her sixties or seventies who had recovered from COVID-19.

This clone appeared once. The same CDR3 also results from other DNA sequences found in this sample. V usage is TRBV2 and J usage is TRBJ2-2; no reliable D call. The V and J ends lost 2 bases and 2 bases respectively, with 3 bases between them. Per germline, CDR1 SNHLY and CDR2 FYNNEI. The CDR3 length is 13 residues. The CDR3 DNA is TGTGCCAGCAGTGAACAAAACACCGGGGAGCTGTTTTTT. Its protein product is CASSEQNTGELFF.

The table lists this clone with a count of one. The chain joins TRBV5-5 to TRBJ2-7; unclear D gene. Germline CDR1 is SGHKS and CDR2 is YYEKEE (reference sequence). This CDR3 is 12 amino acids long. V lost 0 bases and J 3 bases, leaving 4 bases between the germline ends. The CDR3 spells CASSLGLYEQYF. As DNA, the CDR3 is TGTGCCAGCAGCTTGGGTCTCTACGAGCAGTACTTC.

The chain recombines TRBV3-1 (or the pseudogene TRBV3-2) with TRBJ2-5; TRBD2 agrees at 8 bases. The CDR3 has 14 amino acids. Trimming cost V 6 bases and J 1 base; bases outside gene matches: 4. In germline, CDR1 is LGHDT, CDR2 YNNKEL (reference sequence). In nucleotides, the CDR3 is TGTGCCAGCAGGCAGCGGGGGAGCCAAGAGACCCAGTACTTC. This encodes CASRQRGSQETQYF.

Comment on this clone: Other nucleotide sequences in the sample specify the same CDR3. The genes are TRBV4-1 and TRBJ2-2; D call uncertain. V lost 1 base, J lost 0 bases, and 9 bases lay in between. The CDR3 runs 16 residues. Germline CDR1 MGHRA, CDR2 YSYEKL. The CDR3 nucleotides are TGCGCCAGCAGCCAAGGTCCAGGATCGAACACCGGGGAGCTGTTTTTT. Translating it yields CASSQGPGSNTGELFF.

For the CDR3, the DNA is TGTGCCAGCAGCGCTAGCGGGGGCTCCTACAATGAGCAGTTCTTC. Its translation: CASSASGGSYNEQFF. V is TRBV7-8 and J is TRBJ2-1; 10 nucleotides agree with TRBD2. CDR1 and CDR2 from the germline V gene are SGHVS and FQNEAQ. The CDR3 sequence is 15 residues long. The trim removed 5 bases at V and 0 bases at J, leaving 1 base unmatched.

This clone was seen just once. This chain joins TRBV5-6 and TRBJ1-3; D not certain. Deletions cut 0 bases from V and 6 bases from J, with 10 bases between. Germline V gene data show CDR1 as SGHDT and CDR2 as YYEEEE. This CDR3 contains 14 residues. For the CDR3, the DNA is TGTGCCAGCAGCTTGGTGTACGGGGAAAACACCATATATTTT. Its translation is CASSLVYGENTIYF.

The V gene is TRBV6-5, the J gene TRBJ2-7; no reliable D call. Germline lookup yields CDR1 MNHEY and CDR2 SVGAGI. Between the trimmed V and J ends, which lost 10 bases and 4 bases, there was a span of 14 bases. The CDR3 covers 12 residues. The CDR3 region is CATNADKYEQYV. The DNA for the CDR3 is TGTGCCACCAATGCCGACAAATACGAGCAGTACGTC.

This clone was recorded once. Other DNA sequences in this sample translate to the same CDR3. This rearrangement joins TRBV19 to TRBJ2-5, with TRBD2 as a possible D gene (6 bases). Trimming removed 0 bases from V and 1 base from J, with 6 bases in between. The CDR3 is 14 amino acids. Germline lookup yields CDR1 LNHDA and CDR2 SQIVND (reference sequence). DNA of the CDR3: TGTGCCAGTAGTATAGAGGGGGGCCAAGAGACCCAGTACTTC. Protein sequence: CASSIEGGQETQYF. The full variable domain, its missing parts supplied by reference TRBV19 and TRBJ2-5, is DGGITQSPKYLFRKEGQNVTLSCEQNLNHDAMYWYRQDPGQGLRLIYYSQIVNDFQKGDIAEGYSVSREKKESFPLTVTSAQKNPTAFYLCASSIEGGQETQYFGPGTRLLVL.

The chain is built from TRBV24-1 and TRBJ2-3, with TRBD2 matching over 8 bases. V shed 5 bases, J shed 6 bases, and the junction held 6 bases outside the gene matches. CDR3 length equals 14 residues. Germline V gene lookup returns CDR1 KGHDR and CDR2 SFDVKD. CDR3 bases: TGTGCCACCAGTGTTACTAGCGGACAGGATACGCAGTATTTT. Residues: CATSVTSGQDTQYF.

The chain uses TRBV10-3 and TRBJ2-3; 9 bases line up with TRBD2. This CDR3 has 15 residues. Germline CDR1 is ENHRY and CDR2 is SYGVKD. V lost 0 bases and J lost 4; bases outside the gene matches: 2. CDR3 DNA: TGTGCCATCAGTGAGTCTAGCGGGGGTTCAGATACGCAGTATTTT. Translated: CAISESSGGSDTQYF.

The chain has TRBV12-3 or TRBV12-4 and TRBJ1-6; D possibly corresponds to TRBD1 (6 bases). With 2 bases removed from V and 11 bases from J, the gap between germline ends came to 10 bases. There are 13 residues in the CDR3. CDR3 nucleotides: TGTGCCAGCAGTTTAAGGCAGGGGACACCCCTCCACTTT. Protein product: CASSLRQGTPLHF.

The V and J genes are TRBV9 and TRBJ2-6, with 7 nucleotides matching TRBD1. The CDR3 length is 15 residues. Trimming removed 4 bases from V and 2 bases from J; junction bases left unmatched: 3. From germline, CDR1 is SGDLS and CDR2 YYNGEE. The CDR3 DNA reads as TGTGCCAGCAGCTCCGACAGGGCTGGGGCCAACGTCCTGACTTTC. This translates into CASSSDRAGANVLTF.

The V and J genes are TRBV7-9 and TRBJ1-2, with D possibly TRBD1 on 6 matching bases. The CDR3 runs 15 residues. Germline V gene sequence: CDR1 SEHNR, CDR2 FQNEAQ (reference sequence). The ends were cut back, 0 bases at V and 3 bases at J, with 11 bases in the middle. The CDR3 protein is CASSLAGAGYYGYTF. The DNA for the CDR3 is TGTGCCAGCAGCTTAGCGGGGGCCGGATACTATGGCTACACCTTC.

J is TRBJ1-5 and V is TRBV2; perhaps TRBD1 as D (5 bases). The CDR3 has 13 amino acids. Germline-derived CDR1 and CDR2 are SNHLY and FYNNEI. The V end was cut by 8 bases, the J end by 5 bases, with 13 bases between. The CDR3 spells CASWMGRDQPQHF. In DNA, the CDR3 is TGTGCCAGCTGGATGGGCAGGGATCAGCCCCAGCATTTT.